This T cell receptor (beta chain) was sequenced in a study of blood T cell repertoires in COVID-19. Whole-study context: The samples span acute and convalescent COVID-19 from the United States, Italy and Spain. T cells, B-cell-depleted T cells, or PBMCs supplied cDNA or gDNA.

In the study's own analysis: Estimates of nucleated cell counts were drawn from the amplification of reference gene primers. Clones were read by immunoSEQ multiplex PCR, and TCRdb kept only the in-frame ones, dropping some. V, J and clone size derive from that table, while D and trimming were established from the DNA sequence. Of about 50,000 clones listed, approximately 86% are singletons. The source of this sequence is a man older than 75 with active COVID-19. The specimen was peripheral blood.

The CDR3 coding sequence is TGTGCCAGCCAAACAGGGGGTAGCGGGAGGGACGAGCAGTTCTTC. Protein sequence: CASQTGGSGRDEQFF. This rearrangement joins TRBV28 to TRBJ2-1; 11 bases line up with TRBD2. V shed 8 bases, J shed 10 bases, and the junction held 13 bases outside the gene matches. The CDR3 runs to 15 residues. Germline V gene sequence: CDR1 MDHEN, CDR2 SYDVKM.